Below, 22 T cell receptor beta chains from the same sample are listed, as sequenced in a study of cytomegalovirus exposure and HLA in healthy donors. Primers included in the PCR were 60 Vbeta and 13 Jbeta primers. Profiling relied on immunoSEQ multiplex PCR, and the TCRdb table lists in-frame clones only, not all of them. The table records some 130,000 clones, around 79% of them present only once. Source material: PBMCs. These receptors were obtained from a man in his forties in good health and CMV-seropositive.

The V gene is TRBV11-2, the J gene TRBJ2-5; TRBD1 aligns across 8 bases. Germline CDR1 is SGHAT and CDR2 is FQNNGV. The CDR3 has 15 amino acids. Losses at the gene ends were 3 bases for V and 1 base for J; bases not matched to a gene: 4. CDR3 coding DNA: TGTGCCAGCAGCTTGACCGGGACAGGCCAAGAGACCCAGTACTTC. Its protein product is CASSLTGTGQETQYF.

This chain links TRBV5-8 with TRBJ2-1, with 12 bases matching TRBD2. V lost 1 base to trimming and J lost 4 bases; unmatched junction nucleotides: 6. This CDR3 is 17 amino acids long. Germline CDR1 reads SGHTS; CDR2 reads YDEGEE. The CDR3 here is CASSLNLAGGLYNEQFF. CDR3 DNA sequence: TGTGCCAGCAGCTTGAATCTAGCGGGAGGGCTATACAATGAGCAGTTCTTC.

This chain connects TRBV29-1 to TRBJ1-2, with D possibly TRBD1 on 6 matching bases. Per germline, CDR1 SQVTM and CDR2 ANQGSEA. The CDR3 is made up of 12 amino acids. Trimming stripped 6 bases from V and 6 bases from J, with 14 bases between. CDR3 sequence reads: CSVGGQSDGYTF. The CDR3 DNA reads as TGCAGCGTCGGTGGACAGTCTGATGGCTACACCTTC.

The J gene is TRBJ2-5, the V gene TRBV5-1; the D is unclear. The better agreement between TRBJ2-7 and the DNA end casts doubt on the J call. This CDR3 contains 13 residues. Germline V gene data show CDR1 as SGHRS and CDR2 as YFSETQ. CDR3 sequence reads: CASSVIQSYEQYF. DNA for the CDR3: TGCGCCAGCAGCGTAATACAGAGCTACGAGCAGTACTTC.

V is TRBV5-1 and J is TRBJ2-5, with a possible D match to TRBD2 (5 bases). The DNA end favors TRBJ2-7, so the J call may be wrong. The CDR3 totals 13 residues. CDR1 is SGHRS, CDR2 YFSETQ, per germline. CDR3 amino acids: CASSTDFSYEQYF. The CDR3 bases are TGCGCCAGCAGCACGGACTTTTCCTACGAGCAGTACTTC.

The V call is TRBV9, the J call TRBJ2-7, with a possible D match to TRBD2 (5 bases). The CDR3 sequence is 15 residues long. Trimming stripped 0 bases from V and 2 bases from J, with 12 bases between. CDR1 is SGDLS and CDR2 is YYNGEE in the germline V gene. CDR3 protein: CASSVEPGRAYEQYF. In DNA, the CDR3 is TGTGCCAGCAGCGTAGAGCCGGGAAGGGCCTACGAGCAGTACTTC.

The J gene is TRBJ2-7, the V gene TRBV30, with a possible D match to TRBD1 (5 bases). Trimming cost V 2 bases and J 2 bases, with 13 bases left between them. CDR3 length: 14 amino acids. Germline V gene sequence: CDR1 GTSNPN, CDR2 SVGIG (reference sequence). This CDR3 reads CAWSPGIGAYEQYF. DNA for the CDR3: TGTGCCTGGAGTCCAGGGATTGGGGCCTACGAGCAGTACTTC.

This CDR3 reads CASSSGTGRGETQYF. CDR3 nucleotide sequence: TGTGCCAGCAGCAGCGGGACAGGGAGGGGGGAGACCCAGTACTTC. The chain recombines TRBV5-4 with TRBJ2-5, with 9 bases matching TRBD1. Germline trimming cut 4 bases from V and 5 bases from J; bases unmatched to any gene: 9. CDR3 size: 15 residues. Germline V gene data show CDR1 as SGHNT and CDR2 as YYREEE (reference sequence).

This chain uses TRBV6-1 with TRBJ1-5, with 8 bases fitting TRBD1. CDR1 MNHNS and CDR2 SASEGT come from the germline V gene. The CDR3 contains 16 residues. J was trimmed by 3 bases and V by 4 bases; bases with no gene match: 8. The DNA of the CDR3 is TGTGCCAGCAGTGCCATCGGACAGGGCCCCAATCAGCCCCAGCATTTT. The encoded protein is CASSAIGQGPNQPQHF.

The V and J genes are TRBV27 and TRBJ2-7; the match to TRBD1 covers 7 bases. The CDR3 consists of 14 residues. CDR1 is MNHEY and CDR2 is SMNVEV in the germline V gene (reference sequence). Trimming cost V 2 bases and J 3 bases; bases outside gene matches: 4. CDR3 region: CASSLDRDSYEQYF. As DNA, the CDR3 is TGTGCCAGCAGTTTAGACCGGGACAGCTACGAGCAGTACTTC.

The chain recombines TRBV7-6 with TRBJ2-5; a weak D match, TRBD2 (6 bases). TRBJ2-7 explains the end of the DNA better; the J call may be wrong. The germline V gene has CDR1 SGHVS and CDR2 FNYEAQ. The CDR3 runs to 15 residues. The CDR3 reads CASSSRTTTPHEQYF. The CDR3 coding sequence is TGTGCCAGCAGCTCAAGGACTACCACCCCCCACGAGCAGTACTTC.

The V call is TRBV29-1, the J call TRBJ1-5; D perhaps matches TRBD1 (5 bases). Trimming took 4 bases from V and 6 from J, leaving 10 bases between them. Per germline, CDR1 SQVTM and CDR2 ANQGSEA. This CDR3 region has 12 residues. CDR3 residues: CSVVQGGQPQHF. DNA for the CDR3: TGCAGCGTTGTTCAGGGCGGTCAGCCCCAGCATTTT.

The chain is built from TRBV19 and TRBJ1-1, with 9 bases matching TRBD1. J gave up 3 bases and V 5 bases, and 4 bases lay outside the gene matches. This CDR3 has 14 amino acids. CDR1 is LNHDA, CDR2 SQIVND, per germline (reference sequence). This chain's CDR3 is CASSARDRDTEAFF. CDR3 coding DNA: TGTGCCAGTAGTGCTCGGGACAGGGACACTGAAGCTTTCTTT. The whole variable domain, remainder taken from reference TRBV19 and TRBJ1-1, is DGGITQSPKYLFRKEGQNVTLSCEQNLNHDAMYWYRQDPGQGLRLIYYSQIVNDFQKGDIAEGYSVSREKKESFPLTVTSAQKNPTAFYLCASSARDRDTEAFFGQGTRLTVV.

The rearrangement joins TRBV30 to TRBJ1-4; TRBD1 is a possible D gene (5 bases). CDR3 length: 13 residues. Germline V lookup: CDR1 GTSNPN, CDR2 SVGIG (reference sequence). Trimming removed 3 bases from V and 3 bases from J, with 8 bases in between. The CDR3: CAWRGGANEKLFF. The DNA of the CDR3 is TGTGCCTGGAGGGGGGGGGCTAATGAAAAACTGTTTTTT.

The chain couples TRBV27 to TRBJ1-1; D is ambiguous. CDR3 length equals 16 residues. V lost 1 base to trimming and J lost 0 bases, with 12 bases between them. Germline-derived CDR1 and CDR2 are MNHEY and SMNVEV (reference sequence). CDR3 nucleotides: TGTGCCAGCAGTTTATTCTGGGAGACCGTGAACACTGAAGCTTTCTTT. It specifies CASSLFWETVNTEAFF.

The chain has TRBV5-8 and TRBJ1-1; D is perhaps TRBD1 (5 bases). The germline V gene encodes CDR1 SGHTS and CDR2 YDEGEE. CDR3 length equals 14 residues. The V gene lost 0 bases and the J gene lost 9 bases, with 15 bases spanning the gap. The CDR3 reads CASSLVPGGGQAFF. The CDR3 DNA reads TGTGCCAGCAGCTTGGTACCCGGGGGTGGTCAAGCTTTCTTT.

The chain joins TRBV2 to TRBJ2-2, with TRBD1 as a possible D gene (6 bases). The germline V gene has CDR1 SNHLY and CDR2 FYNNEI. V was shortened by 5 bases and J by 1 base, with 14 bases between the two germline ends. This CDR3 is 16 amino acids long. The DNA of the CDR3 is TGTGCCAGCAGTCTACAGGGACGGAAGAACACCGGGGAGCTGTTTTTT. Translated: CASSLQGRKNTGELFF. The full variable domain, completed using reference TRBV2 and TRBJ2-2, is EPEVTQTPSHQVTQMGQEVILRCVPISNHLYFYWYRQILGQKVEFLVSFYNNEISEKSEIFDDQFSVERPDGSNFTLKIRSTKLEDSAMYFCASSLQGRKNTGELFFGEGSRLTVL.

CDR3 DNA sequence: TGTGCCTGGAGTGTCTCTTCAGGGGTCTACGAGCAGTACTTC. Translation: CAWSVSSGVYEQYF. The rearrangement uses TRBV30 and TRBJ2-7; TRBD1 is a possible D gene (6 bases). V shed 0 bases and J shed 3 bases, with 12 bases lying between them. Germline V gene data show CDR1 as GTSNPN and CDR2 as SVGIG (reference sequence). The CDR3 totals 14 residues.

Points on this clone: Germline is not matched at one junction end, which may reflect a read error. The genes are TRBV10-3 and TRBJ2-3; 9 bases are shared with TRBD2. The germline V gene has CDR1 ENHRY and CDR2 SYGVKD. The CDR3 is made up of 14 amino acids. Here the CDR3 reads CPISGSGSTDTQYF. In nucleotides, the CDR3 is TGTCCCATCAGCGGTAGCGGGAGTACAGATACGCAGTATTTT.

This chain joins TRBV29-1 and TRBJ2-7; 9 nucleotides agree with TRBD2. Germline CDR1 SQVTM, CDR2 ANQGSEA. With V trimmed by 7 bases and J by 2 bases, 12 bases remained unmatched. The CDR3 length is 15 residues. The CDR3, as DNA: TGCAGCGCCGACCGGGCTAGCGGGGCCCCCTACGAGCAGTACTTC. Encoded protein: CSADRASGAPYEQYF.

The V gene is TRBV12-5, the J gene TRBJ1-5; D might be TRBD1 (5 bases). The CDR3 has 16 residues. Germline V gene lookup returns CDR1 LGHNT and CDR2 FRNRAP. V lost 4 bases and J lost 5, with 18 bases in between. The CDR3 loop reads CASGWVRWGGDQPQHF. For the CDR3, the DNA is TGTGCTAGTGGTTGGGTGAGGTGGGGCGGGGATCAGCCCCAGCATTTT.

This clone was counted only a few times. J is TRBJ1-1 and V is TRBV6-5; 10 positions agree with TRBD1. CDR1 MNHEY and CDR2 SVGAGI come from the germline V gene. V was pared by 6 bases and J by 3 bases, with 4 bases of the junction left unmatched. The CDR3 covers 14 residues. CDR3 in amino acids: CASRHGTGDTEAFF. As DNA, the CDR3 is TGTGCCAGCAGACACGGGACAGGGGACACTGAAGCTTTCTTT.